In this sample, the clone carrying this T cell receptor (beta chain) turned up a few times. The antigen is unknown. Uncontrolled infection, other autoimmune disease, pregnancy or lactation disqualified patients from enrolment. The sample belongs to a study of T cells in Graves' hyperthyroidism and ophthalmopathy. At the level of the study: Peripheral blood sampling occurred at initial diagnosis, before any treatment. Overall study findings and caveats: Blood also held most thyroid clonotypes expanded beyond 0.001. In the analysis, a 13 V-J model separated ophthalmopathy from stable hyperthyroidism.

V was pared by 4 bases and J by 4 bases, with 23 bases between. From germline, CDR1 is SGHNT and CDR2 YYREEE (reference sequence). The CDR3 totals 17 residues. RNA transcripts provided the source from which TCR beta CDR3 regions were amplified. The HTBI primer set drove a first-round RT-PCR of the TCR CDR3. TCRdb passed the multiplex PCR reads through MiXCR, listing each CDR3 protein once. The sample lists roughly 560,000 distinct CDR3 sequences, roughly 15% occurring once. The sequencing input was blood. This sequence joins TRBV5-4 and TRBJ2-5; D might be TRBD2 (6 bases). The source of this sequence is a middle-aged woman with Graves' ophthalmopathy. CDR3 nucleotide sequence: TGTGCCAGCAGCGGACCGGGTCCTGGGGGGAGCGGAGAGACCCAGTACTTC. Translated, it gives CASSGPGPGGSGETQYF.